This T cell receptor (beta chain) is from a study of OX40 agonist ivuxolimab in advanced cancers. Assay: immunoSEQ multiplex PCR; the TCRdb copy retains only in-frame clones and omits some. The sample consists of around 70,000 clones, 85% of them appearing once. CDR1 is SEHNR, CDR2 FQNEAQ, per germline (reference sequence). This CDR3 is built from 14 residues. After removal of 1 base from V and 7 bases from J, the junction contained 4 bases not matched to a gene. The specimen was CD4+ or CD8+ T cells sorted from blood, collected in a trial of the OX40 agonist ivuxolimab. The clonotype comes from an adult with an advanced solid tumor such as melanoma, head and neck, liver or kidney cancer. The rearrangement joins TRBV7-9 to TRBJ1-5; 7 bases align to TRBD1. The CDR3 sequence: CASSLGQGKQPQHF. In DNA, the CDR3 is TGTGCCAGCAGCTTAGGACAGGGAAAACAGCCCCAGCATTTT.